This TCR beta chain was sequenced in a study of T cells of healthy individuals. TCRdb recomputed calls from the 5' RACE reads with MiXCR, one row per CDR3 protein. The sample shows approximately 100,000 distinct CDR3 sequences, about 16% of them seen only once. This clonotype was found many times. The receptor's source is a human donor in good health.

CDR3 DNA sequence: TGCGCCAGCAGCCAGGTCACAGGTTTTCAAGAGACCCAGTACTTC. It encodes CASSQVTGFQETQYF. V is TRBV4-1 and J is TRBJ2-5; a possible D gene is TRBD1 (5 bases). The CDR3 consists of 15 residues. The V and J ends lost 3 bases and 2 bases respectively, with 13 bases between them. Looked up from germline, CDR1 is MGHRA and CDR2 is YSYEKL.